The 18 T cell receptor beta chains given below trace back to one sample, sequenced in a study of T-cell reconstitution after alpha-beta-depleted transplantation in children. Preparing the TCRbeta library involved the use of unique molecular identifiers. TCRdb fed the PCR reads into MiXCR, producing one record per CDR3 protein. Counted here are approximately 400,000 distinct CDR3 sequences, about 11% occurring once; the ten biggest clones make up roughly 5%. The source was PBMCs from the stem cell graft donor, collected from the stem cell graft. The source of these receptors is a human donor who donated a stem cell graft to a child with acute myeloid leukemia.

Notes on this clonotype: The germline gene is not matched at one end of the junction; a read error may be the cause. V gene TRBV5-1 combines with J gene TRBJ2-2; no firm D call. This CDR3 comprises 13 residues. Germline V gene sequence: CDR1 SGHRS, CDR2 YFSETQ. CDR3 amino acids: CASRWANNGELFF. In nucleotides, the CDR3 is TGCGCCAGCAGGTGGGCGAACAACGGGGAGCTGTTTTTT.

Many counts were recorded for this clonotype. The chain combines TRBV9 with TRBJ2-1, with D perhaps matching TRBD1 (6 bases). Germline assignment: CDR1 SGDLS and CDR2 YYNGEE. This CDR3 contains 15 residues. Trimming stripped 0 bases from V and 0 bases from J, with 7 bases between. CDR3 sequence: CASSVVDSSYNEQFF. For the CDR3, the DNA is TGTGCCAGCAGCGTAGTGGACAGCTCCTACAATGAGCAGTTCTTC.

This chain uses TRBV2 with TRBJ2-1; a weak D match, TRBD1 (6 bases). In germline, CDR1 is SNHLY, CDR2 FYNNEI. The germline V and J ends were trimmed by 3 bases and 8 bases, with 11 bases remaining between them. This CDR3 comprises 13 residues. CDR3 in DNA: TGTGCCAGCAGTGATAGCGAGGGGGATGAGCAGTTCTTC. It codes for CASSDSEGDEQFF.

This clonotype was found a few times. This chain joins TRBV29-1 and TRBJ2-3; TRBD1 or TRBD2 may be the D gene (5 bases each). The CDR3 runs to 14 residues. V lost 6 bases, J lost 2 bases, and 15 bases lay in between. CDR1 SQVTM and CDR2 ANQGSEA come from the germline V gene. The CDR3 protein is CSVDRDGFTDTQYF. CDR3 in DNA: TGCAGCGTAGACCGGGACGGTTTCACAGATACGCAGTATTTT.

The count of this clonotype is one. The junction does not match germline at one end; this may be a read error. The chain has TRBV20-1 and TRBJ2-7; D gene uncertain. The CDR3 length is 11 residues. Germline V gene sequence: CDR1 DFQATT, CDR2 SNEGSKA (reference sequence). CDR3: CCARRSYEQYF. The CDR3 DNA is TGCTGTGCTCGCCGCTCCTACGAGCAGTACTTC.

The chain carries TRBV11-2 and TRBJ2-7, with D perhaps being TRBD1 or TRBD2 (6 bases each). The CDR3 is 15 amino acids. V lost 5 bases and J lost 0, with 14 bases in between. From germline, CDR1 is SGHAT and CDR2 FQNNGV. CDR3 sequence reads: CASSPRGGGSYEQYF. The CDR3 DNA reads TGTGCCAGCAGCCCGCGAGGAGGGGGCTCCTACGAGCAGTACTTC.

The J gene is TRBJ1-6, the V gene TRBV6-2 or TRBV6-3; D is undetermined. V lost 2 bases to trimming and J lost 0 bases, with 2 bases between them. Germline loops: CDR1 MNHEY, CDR2 SVGEGT. The CDR3 spans 14 residues. The CDR3, as DNA: TGTGCCAGCAGTTACAGCTCCTATAATTCACCCCTCCACTTT. It translates to CASSYSSYNSPLHF.

CDR3 sequence reads: CASSYTGGSYGYTF. The CDR3 nucleotides are TGTGCCAGCAGTTATACAGGCGGGAGCTATGGCTACACCTTC. The rearrangement uses TRBV6-5 and TRBJ1-2; TRBD1 is a possible D gene (5 bases). The V gene's germline CDR1 is MNHEY and CDR2 SVGAGI. CDR3 length: 14 residues. Trimming stripped 3 bases from V and 4 bases from J, with 12 bases between.

This clonotype has only a few counts. The CDR3 region has the DNA TGTGCCAGCAGCTTAGTCTTTGATCAGCCCCAGCATTTT. Translated: CASSLVFDQPQHF. This sequence joins TRBV7-8 and TRBJ1-5; the D is unclear. The CDR3 is 13 amino acids. Trimming took off 1 base at V and 5 bases at J, with 6 bases between the two ends. Germline CDR1 and CDR2: SGHVS and FQNEAQ. Looking up the rest from reference TRBV7-8 and TRBJ1-5 gives the full variable domain: GAGVSQSPRYKVAKRGQDVALRCDPISGHVSLFWYQQALGQGPEFLTYFQNEAQLDKSGLPSDRFFAERPEGSVSTLKIQRTQQEDSAVYLCASSLVFDQPQHFGDGTRLSIL.

The sample holds a few counts of this clonotype. V is TRBV18 and J is TRBJ1-1; no firm D call. The CDR3 runs to 12 residues. In germline, CDR1 is KGHSH, CDR2 LQKENI. Trimming took 2 bases from V and 10 from J, leaving 11 bases between them. The CDR3 sequence is CASSPSDRGAFF. The CDR3 region has the DNA TGTGCCAGCTCACCATCGGACCGGGGAGCTTTCTTT. Using reference TRBV18 and TRBJ1-1 for the parts outside the CDR3, the full variable domain is NAGVMQNPRHLVRRRGQEARLRCSPMKGHSHVYWYRQLPEEGLKFMVYLQKENIIDESGMPKERFSAEFPKEGPSILRIQQVVRGDSAAYFCASSPSDRGAFFGQGTRLTVV.

This clonotype was seen repeatedly, ten times or more. This chain uses TRBV25-1 with TRBJ2-5; D unresolved. Germline CDR1 reads MGHDK; CDR2 reads SYGVNS. V lost 6 bases and J 2 bases, leaving 7 bases between the germline ends. The length of the CDR3 is 12 residues. This CDR3 is CASRDLQETQYF. The CDR3 coding sequence is TGTGCCAGCAGGGACCTTCAAGAGACCCAGTACTTC.

This clonotype was seen more than once but under ten times. The V and J genes are TRBV10-3 and TRBJ2-3; possibly TRBD2 for D (5 bases). The CDR3 has 17 amino acids. V shed 1 base and J shed 1 base, with 15 bases lying between them. Germline-derived CDR1 and CDR2 are ENHRY and SYGVKD. The CDR3, as DNA: TGTGCCATCAGTGAGTTAGCGTTCCGCCAGGGCACAGATACGCAGTATTTT. Translating it yields CAISELAFRQGTDTQYF.

This chain joins TRBV12-3 or TRBV12-4 and TRBJ1-4; D unclear. The CDR3 consists of 11 residues. Trimming cost V 2 bases and J 12 bases, with 7 bases left between them. For the CDR3, the DNA is TGTGCCAGCAGTTTAAGCCCTGAACTGTTTTTT. This gives the protein CASSLSPELFF.

This clonotype was seen more than once but under ten times. The chain couples TRBV12-3 or TRBV12-4 to TRBJ1-6; the D is unclear. CDR3 length equals 14 residues. The V end was cut by 2 bases, the J end by 9 bases, with 11 bases between. CDR3 nucleotides: TGTGCCAGCAGTTTAATTAGGAGTGGTTCACCCCTCCACTTT. Amino acid sequence: CASSLIRSGSPLHF.

This clonotype was detected a few times. V gene TRBV6-2 or TRBV6-3 combines with J gene TRBJ1-5; the D is unclear. Germline CDR1 reads MNHEY; CDR2 reads SVGEGT. This CDR3 is built from 18 residues. V lost 0 bases and J 5 bases, leaving 20 bases between the germline ends. The CDR3 loop reads CASSYSSRQPSDYQPQHF. The CDR3 DNA reads as TGTGCCAGCAGTTACTCATCGAGACAACCCTCCGACTATCAGCCCCAGCATTTT.

This clonotype was seen a few times. The chain carries TRBV6-1 and TRBJ2-5; 7 positions agree with TRBD2. Germline V gene data show CDR1 as MNHNS and CDR2 as SASEGT. V was pared by 9 bases and J by 2 bases, with 6 bases of the junction left unmatched. This CDR3 contains 13 residues. The CDR3 is CASNSGPQETQYF. Here the CDR3 DNA reads TGTGCCAGTAATAGCGGGCCTCAAGAGACCCAGTACTTC.

This clonotype was picked up a small number of times. The chain links TRBV5-1 to TRBJ1-1; D is uncertain. V was shortened by 0 bases and J by 6 bases, with 18 bases between the two germline ends. Germline V gene lookup returns CDR1 SGHRS and CDR2 YFSETQ. This CDR3 comprises 16 residues. The CDR3 sequence is CASSLGNRWQYPEAFF. The CDR3 coding sequence is TGCGCCAGCAGCTTGGGTAATCGGTGGCAGTACCCTGAAGCTTTCTTT.

This clonotype has just a few counts. V and J are TRBV5-1 and TRBJ2-3; 8 positions agree with TRBD1. The germline gives CDR1 SGHRS, CDR2 YFSETQ. The V segment lost 2 bases and the J segment 2 bases; nucleotides outside the gene matches: 10. There are 17 residues in the CDR3. For the CDR3, the DNA is TGCGCCAGCAGCTTTGCCGTGACAGGGGAGGCCACAGATACGCAGTATTTT. This sequence encodes CASSFAVTGEATDTQYF.